This T cell receptor (beta chain) emerged from a study of cytomegalovirus exposure and HLA in healthy donors. PCR amplification relied on 60 Vbeta primers (plus 13 Jbeta primers). The assay was immunoSEQ multiplex PCR, and TCRdb's table has in-frame clones only and misses some. This sample has some 180,000 clones, with about 76% found just once. V was clipped by 7 bases and J by 6 bases, with 10 bases between them. Germline CDR1 reads LNHDA; CDR2 reads SQIVND (reference sequence). The CDR3 has 13 amino acids. The chain has TRBV19 and TRBJ2-6; D might be TRBD2 (6 bases). Sequencing was done on a sample of PBMCs. This receptor was taken from a woman aged 18 to 35 in good health and CMV-seropositive. The chain's CDR3 is CASTTGEANVLTF. CDR3 sequence (DNA): TGTGCCAGTACCACGGGGGAGGCCAACGTCCTGACTTTC.